Listed below are T cell receptor beta chains from one sample, sequenced in a study of identical twins. One entry per CDR3 protein results from TCRdb running MiXCR on the 5' RACE reads. The table lists roughly 230,000 distinct CDR3 sequences, approximately 8.3% of them singletons. The sample was also reused in another study, on yellow fever vaccine responses in identical twins.

The specimen sequenced was CD8+ T cells sorted from blood. These receptor sequences come from a woman between 18 and 29 years old in good health. Each CDR3 is given with its conserved first and last residue. Fields, in order: V gene, D gene, J gene, clone size, CDR3 DNA, CDR3 protein. A D gene is named only where the DNA matches it firmly. Only part of the rows carry a size: once, few, many, or a class if the clone is expanded.

V gene: TRBV7-8; D gene: TRBD1; J gene: TRBJ2-1; clone size: many; CDR3 DNA: TGTGCCAGCAGCCGACCTCCGGGACAGCTTTACAATGAGCAGTTCTTC; CDR3 protein: CASSRPPGQLYNEQFF
V gene: TRBV6-1; D gene: TRBD1; J gene: TRBJ2-7; clone size: few; CDR3 DNA: TGTGCCAGCAGCCGCGCGGACAGGACTCTTACCTACGAGCAGTACTTC; CDR3 protein: CASSRADRTLTYEQYF
V gene: TRBV27; D gene: -; J gene: TRBJ2-5; clone size: many; CDR3 DNA: TGTGCCAGCAGTTTAACGGAGGGGGTCGGAGAGACCCAGTACTTC; CDR3 protein: CASSLTEGVGETQYF
V gene: TRBV27; D gene: -; J gene: TRBJ2-7; clone size: few; CDR3 DNA: TGTGCCAGCAGTTTTAGGGGCAGCGAGCAGTACTTC; CDR3 protein: CASSFRGSEQYF
V gene: TRBV4-3; D gene: TRBD2; J gene: TRBJ2-7; clone size: -; CDR3 DNA: TGCGCCAGCAGCCAAGATCGACTAGCGGGAGGCGAGCAGTACTTC; CDR3 protein: CASSQDRLAGGEQYF
V gene: TRBV10-3; D gene: -; J gene: TRBJ2-7; clone size: few; CDR3 DNA: TGTGCCATCAGTGAGGAGTCAGGCCCATCCTACGAGCAGTACTTC; CDR3 protein: CAISEESGPSYEQYF
V gene: TRBV9; D gene: -; J gene: TRBJ1-3; clone size: few; CDR3 DNA: TGTGCCAGCAGCGCCCACAGGGTCTCTGGAAACACCATATATTTT; CDR3 protein: CASSAHRVSGNTIYF
V gene: TRBV4-3; D gene: TRBD2; J gene: TRBJ2-1; clone size: -; CDR3 DNA: TGCGCCAGCAGCCAACGCGGGGGACTAGCGGGGCCGAACTCCTACAATGAGCAGTTCTTC; CDR3 protein: CASSQRGGLAGPNSYNEQFF
V gene: TRBV20-1; D gene: TRBD2; J gene: TRBJ2-7; clone size: few; CDR3 DNA: TGCAGTGCTAGAGATCAAGCGGGGGGCCAATACGAGCAGTACTTC; CDR3 protein: CSARDQAGGQYEQYF
V gene: TRBV20-1; D gene: -; J gene: TRBJ2-5; clone size: few; CDR3 DNA: TGCAGTGCTAGAGATACACAGGCCCCTCGAAACCGAGAGACCCAGTACTTC; CDR3 protein: CSARDTQAPRNRETQYF
V gene: TRBV7-9; D gene: -; J gene: TRBJ2-2; clone size: many; CDR3 DNA: TGTGCCAGCAGCTTAGAAAGACCCTACACCGGGGAGCTGTTTTTT; CDR3 protein: CASSLERPYTGELFF
V gene: TRBV6-4; D gene: TRBD1; J gene: TRBJ2-7; clone size: -; CDR3 DNA: TGTGCCAGCAGTGACTCGCCAGGGGGCGAGCAGTACTTC; CDR3 protein: CASSDSPGGEQYF
V gene: TRBV7-6; D gene: -; J gene: TRBJ2-1; clone size: once; CDR3 DNA: TGTGCCAGCAGCTTAGGGGGACTCCAAAATGAGCAGTTCTTC; CDR3 protein: CASSLGGLQNEQFF
V gene: TRBV15; D gene: -; J gene: TRBJ2-5; clone size: many; CDR3 DNA: TGTGCCACCAGCATCCAGGGGGGGGGGCAAGAGACCCAGTACTTC; CDR3 protein: CATSIQGGGQETQYF
V gene: TRBV28; D gene: -; J gene: TRBJ2-7; clone size: -; CDR3 DNA: TGTGCCAGCAGTTTAGCACTAGCAGCTTCCGAGCAGTACTTC; CDR3 protein: CASSLALAASEQYF
V gene: TRBV20-1; D gene: -; J gene: TRBJ2-1; clone size: -; CDR3 DNA: TGCAGTGCTGGGGACTTCTCTACTCGAAACAATGAGCAGTTCTTC; CDR3 protein: CSAGDFSTRNNEQFF
V gene: TRBV29-1; D gene: -; J gene: TRBJ2-1; clone size: many; CDR3 DNA: TGCAGCGTGTCTGGCGGGGGCCCACCTTTTGATGAGCAGTTCTTC; CDR3 protein: CSVSGGGPPFDEQFF
V gene: TRBV12-3/TRBV12-4; D gene: TRBD2; J gene: TRBJ2-2; clone size: few; CDR3 DNA: TGTACCAGCAGTGCTAGCGGGGGGGGAGACGCGAACACCGGGGAGCTGTTTTTT; CDR3 protein: CTSSASGGGDANTGELFF
V gene: TRBV4-3; D gene: -; J gene: TRBJ2-7; clone size: many; CDR3 DNA: TGCGCCAGCAGCCAAGATCCTAGTGGGCCCTACGAGCAGTACTTC; CDR3 protein: CASSQDPSGPYEQYF
V gene: TRBV28; D gene: TRBD2; J gene: TRBJ2-7; clone size: many; CDR3 DNA: TGTGCCAGCAGTCACCTAGCGGGACTAGCGGGAGAAAATTACGAGCAGTACTTC; CDR3 protein: CASSHLAGLAGENYEQYF
V gene: TRBV5-1; D gene: TRBD2; J gene: TRBJ2-7; clone size: -; CDR3 DNA: TGCGCCAGCAGCTTAGCGGGAGGCCGTGACGAGCAGTACTTC; CDR3 protein: CASSLAGGRDEQYF
V gene: TRBV7-9; D gene: TRBD1; J gene: TRBJ2-2; clone size: few; CDR3 DNA: TGTGCCAGCAGCTCTACCCGGGACAGGGGTCGGGCCGGGGAGCTGTTTTTT; CDR3 protein: CASSSTRDRGRAGELFF
V gene: TRBV7-2; D gene: -; J gene: TRBJ2-7; clone size: -; CDR3 DNA: TGTGCCAGCAGCTGGGGGGATTCCTACGAGCAGTACTTC; CDR3 protein: CASSWGDSYEQYF
V gene: TRBV3-1; D gene: TRBD1; J gene: TRBJ1-2; clone size: few; CDR3 DNA: TGTGCCAGCAGCCCACCTCGGACAGGGATAGGGTATGGCTACACCTTC; CDR3 protein: CASSPPRTGIGYGYTF
V gene: TRBV9; D gene: -; J gene: TRBJ2-7; clone size: -; CDR3 DNA: TGTGCCAGCAGCGCCGACCCTTCGGGGGCCTACGAGCAGTACTTC; CDR3 protein: CASSADPSGAYEQYF
V gene: TRBV29-1; D gene: -; J gene: TRBJ2-1; clone size: many; CDR3 DNA: TGCAGCGTTGTTTTTGATGAGCAGTTCTTC; CDR3 protein: CSVVFDEQFF
V gene: TRBV7-6; D gene: TRBD1; J gene: TRBJ1-6; clone size: many; CDR3 DNA: TGTGCCAGCAGCCGGTCAACAGGGGACAGGTCACCCCTCCACTTT; CDR3 protein: CASSRSTGDRSPLHF
V gene: TRBV12-3/TRBV12-4; D gene: -; J gene: TRBJ2-3; clone size: few; CDR3 DNA: TGTGCCAGCAGTTCGAGGGACCCTACCACAGATACGCAGTATTTT; CDR3 protein: CASSSRDPTTDTQYF
V gene: TRBV27; D gene: TRBD2; J gene: TRBJ2-5; clone size: medium-sized; CDR3 DNA: TGTGCCAGCAGCTCTTACCCTAGCGGGGGGACAGAGACCCAGTACTTC; CDR3 protein: CASSSYPSGGTETQYF
V gene: TRBV29-1; D gene: TRBD1; J gene: TRBJ2-2; clone size: many; CDR3 DNA: TGCAGCGCTGGAACGGGACAGGATTACACCGGGGAGCTGTTTTTT; CDR3 protein: CSAGTGQDYTGELFF
V gene: TRBV4-3; D gene: TRBD1; J gene: TRBJ2-5; clone size: many; CDR3 DNA: TGCGCCAGCAGCCAGCAATACAGGGGGACCCAAGAGACCCAGTACTTC; CDR3 protein: CASSQQYRGTQETQYF
V gene: TRBV27; D gene: -; J gene: TRBJ1-1; clone size: many; CDR3 DNA: TGTGCCAGCAGTTTACAGGGGTTGAACACTGAAGCTTTCTTT; CDR3 protein: CASSLQGLNTEAFF
V gene: TRBV5-1; D gene: TRBD2; J gene: TRBJ2-1; clone size: few; CDR3 DNA: TGCGCCAGCAGCTTGGGAGTAGCGGGGGGCAATGAGCAGTTCTTC; CDR3 protein: CASSLGVAGGNEQFF
V gene: TRBV27; D gene: -; J gene: TRBJ2-1; clone size: -; CDR3 DNA: TGTGCCAGCAGTCTTTATCTAGCGAGGGAGCAGTTCTTC; CDR3 protein: CASSLYLAREQFF
V gene: TRBV20-1; D gene: -; J gene: TRBJ2-7; clone size: -; CDR3 DNA: TGCAGTGCTAGAGATCGAGAGACTAGTCTCTACGAGCAGTACTTC; CDR3 protein: CSARDRETSLYEQYF
V gene: TRBV6-1; D gene: TRBD2; J gene: TRBJ2-1; clone size: -; CDR3 DNA: TGTGCCAGCAGTACAATAGCTTCGCGGGGGGCATTTGAGCAGTTCTTC; CDR3 protein: CASSTIASRGAFEQFF
V gene: TRBV2; D gene: TRBD2; J gene: TRBJ2-1; clone size: -; CDR3 DNA: TGTGCCAGCCGGGGGGAGGCTAACTCCTACAATGAGCAGTTCTTC; CDR3 protein: CASRGEANSYNEQFF
V gene: TRBV4-2; D gene: -; J gene: TRBJ1-4; clone size: few; CDR3 DNA: TGTGCCAGCAGCCGGAAAAATGAAAAACTGTTTTTT; CDR3 protein: CASSRKNEKLFF
V gene: TRBV6-1; D gene: -; J gene: TRBJ1-1; clone size: -; CDR3 DNA: TGTGCCAGCAGTGAGAGCGTTTGGCTAGGCGGTGAAGCTTTCTTT; CDR3 protein: CASSESVWLGGEAFF
V gene: TRBV7-2; D gene: TRBD2; J gene: TRBJ2-7; clone size: -; CDR3 DNA: TGTGCCAGCAGCCCTAGTTCGCTAGCGGGAGCTCACGAGCAGTACTTC; CDR3 protein: CASSPSSLAGAHEQYF